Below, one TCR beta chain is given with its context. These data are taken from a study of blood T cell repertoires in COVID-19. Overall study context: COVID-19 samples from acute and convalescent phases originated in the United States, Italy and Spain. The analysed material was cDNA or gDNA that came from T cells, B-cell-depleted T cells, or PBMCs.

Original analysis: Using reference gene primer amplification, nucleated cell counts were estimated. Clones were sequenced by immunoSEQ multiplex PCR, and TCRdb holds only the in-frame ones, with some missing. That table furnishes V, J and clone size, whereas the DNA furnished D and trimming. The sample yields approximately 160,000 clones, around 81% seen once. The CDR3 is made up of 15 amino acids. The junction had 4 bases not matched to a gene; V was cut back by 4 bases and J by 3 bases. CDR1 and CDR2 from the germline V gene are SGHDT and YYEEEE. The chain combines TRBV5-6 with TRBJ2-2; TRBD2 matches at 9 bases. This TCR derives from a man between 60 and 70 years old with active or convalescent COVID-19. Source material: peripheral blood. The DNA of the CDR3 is TGTGCCAGCAGCCTTGCTAGCGGGGACACCGGGGAGCTGTTTTTT. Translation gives CASSLASGDTGELFF. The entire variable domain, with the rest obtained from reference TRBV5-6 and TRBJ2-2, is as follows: DAGVTQSPTHLIKTRGQQVTLRCSPKSGHDTVSWYQQALGQGPQFIFQYYEEEERQRGNFPDRFSGHQFPNYSSELNVNALLLGDSALYLCASSLASGDTGELFFGEGSRLTVL.